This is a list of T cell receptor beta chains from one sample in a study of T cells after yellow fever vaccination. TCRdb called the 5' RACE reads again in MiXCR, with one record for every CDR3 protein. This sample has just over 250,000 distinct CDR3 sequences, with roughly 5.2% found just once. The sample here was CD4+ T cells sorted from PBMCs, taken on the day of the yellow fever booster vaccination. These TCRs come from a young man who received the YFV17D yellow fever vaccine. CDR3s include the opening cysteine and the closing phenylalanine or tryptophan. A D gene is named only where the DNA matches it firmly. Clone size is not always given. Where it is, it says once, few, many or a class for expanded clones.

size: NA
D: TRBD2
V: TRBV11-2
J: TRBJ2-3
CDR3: CASSPGLAGDLTQYF
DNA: TGTGCCAGCAGCCCGGGACTAGCGGGGGACCTCACGCAGTATTTT

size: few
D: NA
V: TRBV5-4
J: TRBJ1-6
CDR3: CASSLQGSNSPLHF
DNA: TGTGCCAGCAGCTTGCAGGGTTCGAATTCACCCCTCCACTTT

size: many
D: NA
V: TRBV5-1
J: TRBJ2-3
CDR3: CASSLNVRKTDTQYF
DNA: TGCGCCAGCAGCTTGAACGTCAGAAAAACAGATACGCAGTATTTT

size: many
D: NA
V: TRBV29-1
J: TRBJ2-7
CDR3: CSVENRPGYEQYF
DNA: TGCAGCGTTGAAAACCGGCCCGGTTACGAGCAGTACTTC

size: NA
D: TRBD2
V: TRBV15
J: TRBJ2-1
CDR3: CATSREPGGAGNEQFF
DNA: TGTGCCACCAGCCGAGAACCCGGGGGGGCCGGAAATGAGCAGTTCTTC

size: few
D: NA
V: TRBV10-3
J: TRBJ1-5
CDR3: CAISESGAQPQHF
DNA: TGTGCCATCAGTGAGTCTGGGGCCCAGCCCCAGCATTTT

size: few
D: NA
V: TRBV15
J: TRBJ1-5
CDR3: CATSHVDQPQHF
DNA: TGTGCCACCAGCCACGTAGATCAGCCCCAGCATTTT

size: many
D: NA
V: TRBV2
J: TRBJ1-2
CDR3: CASSELVSGYTF
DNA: TGTGCCAGCAGTGAACTGGTTAGTGGCTACACCTTC

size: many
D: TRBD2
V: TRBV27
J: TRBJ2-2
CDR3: CASSPRTRHTGELFF
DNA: TGTGCCAGCAGTCCACGGACTAGACACACCGGGGAGCTGTTTTTT

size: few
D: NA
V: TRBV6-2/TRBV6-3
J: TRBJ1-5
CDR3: CASRDTRQPQHF
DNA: TGTGCCAGCAGGGACACGAGGCAGCCCCAGCATTTT

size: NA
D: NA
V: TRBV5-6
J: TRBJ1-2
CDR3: CASSSNRWGEPYGYTF
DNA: TGTGCCAGCAGCTCCAACCGGTGGGGGGAGCCCTATGGCTACACCTTC

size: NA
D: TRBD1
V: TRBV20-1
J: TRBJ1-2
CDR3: CSATEHRGNYGYTF
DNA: TGCAGTGCTACCGAGCACAGGGGAAACTATGGCTACACCTTC

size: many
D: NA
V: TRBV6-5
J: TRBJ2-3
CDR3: CASSSWGVARDTQYF
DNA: TGTGCCAGCAGTTCCTGGGGGGTTGCTAGAGATACGCAGTATTTT

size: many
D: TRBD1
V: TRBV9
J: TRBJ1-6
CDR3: CASNGGQGYNSPLHF
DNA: TGTGCCAGCAACGGGGGACAGGGCTATAATTCACCCCTCCACTTT

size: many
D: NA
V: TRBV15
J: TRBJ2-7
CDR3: CATSRGRPGPRGAYEQYF
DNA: TGTGCCACCAGCAGAGGACGGCCGGGACCGAGAGGGGCCTACGAGCAGTACTTC

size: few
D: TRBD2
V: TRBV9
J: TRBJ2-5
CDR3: CASSVGVGAGPSGETQYF
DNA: TGTGCCAGCAGCGTAGGTGTGGGAGCGGGGCCTAGTGGGGAGACCCAGTACTTC

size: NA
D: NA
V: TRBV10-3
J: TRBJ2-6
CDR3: CAISESASGANVLTF
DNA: TGTGCCATCAGTGAGTCCGCCTCTGGGGCCAACGTCCTGACTTTC

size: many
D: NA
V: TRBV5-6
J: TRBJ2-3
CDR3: CASSRVQGDTQYF
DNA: TGTGCCAGCAGCCGGGTTCAGGGAGATACGCAGTATTTT

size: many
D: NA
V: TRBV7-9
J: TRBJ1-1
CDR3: CASSLALGTEAFF
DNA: TGTGCCAGCAGCTTAGCGCTGGGAACTGAAGCTTTCTTT

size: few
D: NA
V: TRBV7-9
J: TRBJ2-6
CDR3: CASSILGALGLSGANVLTF
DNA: TGTGCCAGCAGCATCCTTGGGGCCCTGGGCCTCTCTGGGGCCAACGTCCTGACTTTC

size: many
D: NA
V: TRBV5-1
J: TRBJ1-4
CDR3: CASRIEVSNEKLFF
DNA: TGCGCCAGCCGGATAGAAGTGTCTAATGAAAAACTGTTTTTT

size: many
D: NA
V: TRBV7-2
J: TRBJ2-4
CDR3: CASSRSGSKNIQYF
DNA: TGTGCCAGCAGCCGGTCGGGAAGCAAAAACATTCAGTACTTC

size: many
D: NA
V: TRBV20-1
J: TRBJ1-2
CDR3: CSARVPGASYGYTF
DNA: TGCAGTGCTAGAGTCCCAGGGGCCTCCTATGGCTACACCTTC

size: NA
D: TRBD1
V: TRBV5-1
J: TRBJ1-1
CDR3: CASSSGTGIREAFF
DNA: TGCGCCAGCAGCTCCGGGACAGGGATTAGAGAAGCTTTCTTT

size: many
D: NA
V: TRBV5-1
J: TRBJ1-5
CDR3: CASSFGSNQPQHF
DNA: TGCGCCAGCAGCTTTGGGAGCAATCAGCCCCAGCATTTT

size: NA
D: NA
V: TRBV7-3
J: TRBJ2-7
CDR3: CASSPGQGRGSYEQYF
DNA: TGTGCCAGCAGCCCCGGGCAGGGGAGGGGCTCCTACGAGCAGTACTTC

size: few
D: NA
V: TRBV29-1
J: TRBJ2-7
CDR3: CSVVAVWGRGPRQYF
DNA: TGCAGCGTTGTAGCGGTTTGGGGACGGGGTCCAAGGCAGTACTTC

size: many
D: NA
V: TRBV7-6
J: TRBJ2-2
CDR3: CASSLSSGTWELFF
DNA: TGTGCCAGCAGCTTAAGCTCCGGGACCTGGGAGCTGTTTTTT

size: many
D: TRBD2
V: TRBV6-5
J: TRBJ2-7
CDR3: CASSYAGGAYEQYF
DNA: TGTGCCAGCAGTTACGCGGGGGGAGCCTACGAGCAGTACTTC

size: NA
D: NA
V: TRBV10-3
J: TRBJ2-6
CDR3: CAISPGTPGANVLTF
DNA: TGTGCCATCAGTCCAGGGACCCCTGGGGCCAACGTCCTGACTTTC

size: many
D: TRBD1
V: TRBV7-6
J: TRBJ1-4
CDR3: CASSPWTGSGEKLFF
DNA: TGTGCCAGCAGCCCGTGGACAGGGTCAGGGGAAAAACTGTTTTTT

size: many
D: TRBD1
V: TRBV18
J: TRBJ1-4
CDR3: CASSQGQEATNEKLFF
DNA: TGTGCCAGCTCACAAGGACAGGAGGCAACTAATGAAAAACTGTTTTTT

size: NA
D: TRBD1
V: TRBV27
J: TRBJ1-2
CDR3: CASSRQGGLLGYTF
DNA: TGTGCCAGCAGTAGACAGGGGGGGTTATTAGGCTACACCTTC

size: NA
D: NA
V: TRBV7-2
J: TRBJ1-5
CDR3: CASSQLSTVYQPQHF
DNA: TGTGCCAGCAGCCAACTTAGTACCGTGTATCAGCCCCAGCATTTT

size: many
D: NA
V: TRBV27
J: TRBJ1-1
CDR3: CASSWGDQNTEAFF
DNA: TGTGCCAGCTCCTGGGGGGACCAGAACACTGAAGCTTTCTTT

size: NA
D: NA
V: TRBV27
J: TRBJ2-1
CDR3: CASGGGYSLNEQFF
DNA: TGTGCCTCCGGTGGGGGTTATTCGCTCAATGAGCAGTTCTTC

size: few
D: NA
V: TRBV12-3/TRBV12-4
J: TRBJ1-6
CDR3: CASRLTGSESPLHF
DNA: TGTGCCAGCAGGTTAACAGGGTCGGAGTCACCCCTCCACTTT

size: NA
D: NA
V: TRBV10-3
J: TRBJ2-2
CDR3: CAISPQGGVTGELFF
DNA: TGTGCCATCAGCCCCCAGGGGGGGGTCACCGGGGAGCTGTTTTTT

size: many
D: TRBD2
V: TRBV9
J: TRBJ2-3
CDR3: CASSAIAGGTDTQYF
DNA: TGTGCCAGCAGCGCCATAGCGGGGGGGACAGATACGCAGTATTTT

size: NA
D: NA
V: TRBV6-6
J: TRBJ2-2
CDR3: CASSYVDFGTGELFF
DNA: TGTGCCAGCAGTTACGTCGACTTCGGAACCGGGGAGCTGTTTTTT